This T cell receptor beta chain originates from a study of glioma-infiltrating T cells. Remarks on this clonotype: What it binds is unknown.

Germline CDR1 SEHNR, CDR2 FQNEAQ (reference sequence). CDR3 length: 14 amino acids. V lost 4 bases and J 6 bases, leaving 14 bases between the germline ends. Study-wide results and limits: Non-neoplastic patients had below-expected tissue-blood divergence, while all gliomas exceeded expectation. CDR3 overlap between tissue and blood was very small.

Amplification of TCR alpha and beta CDR3 regions from RNA used iRepertoire nested multiplex PCR. Tissue mRNA or PBMC total RNA, roughly 95-400 ng, went into one-step reverse transcription and amplification. Using its own MiXCR run on the multiplex PCR reads, TCRdb lists one record per CDR3 protein. This table holds fewer than 110,000 distinct CDR3 sequences, about 30% found once. The source is a human donor with low-grade glioma or glioblastoma, undergoing nonglioma brain surgery, or in good health (not recorded which). The sample consisted of glioma tissue, nonneoplastic brain tissue, or PBMCs (not recorded which). V is TRBV7-9 and J is TRBJ2-3; the D call may be TRBD1 or TRBD2 (5 bases each). In nucleotides, the CDR3 is TGTGCCAGCAGCTCTGGGACCGTGGGGGATACGCAGTATTTT. It translates to CASSSGTVGDTQYF.